What follows is one TCR beta chain and its context. The table came from immunoSEQ multiplex PCR; TCRdb's copy has only in-frame clones and leaves some out. The table has around 100,000 clones, 91% seen once. Germline values: CDR1 MNHEY, CDR2 SVGEGT. This CDR3 contains 17 residues. V gave up 6 bases and J gave up 4 bases; unmatched junction bases: 14. The source of the sample is a study of blood T cell repertoires in COVID-19. The V and J genes are TRBV6-2 or TRBV6-3 and TRBJ2-3, with TRBD1 matching over 9 bases. Sequencing used peripheral blood. The source is a man in his 60s with acute or convalescent COVID-19. CDR3: CASSYETGQGVPDTQYF. CDR3 in DNA: TGTGCCAGCAGCTATGAGACGGGACAGGGCGTCCCAGATACGCAGTATTTT.